Presented here are 23 T cell receptor beta chains from one specimen sequenced in a study of HIV-infected patients and healthy controls. All unsorted peripheral T cells were captured because whole blood was used without fractionation. Reverse transcription used about 500 ng RNA and constant-region primers for alpha and beta. Separate chain-specific third strand synthesis with multiplexing indices produced the alpha and beta libraries. TCRdb analysed the 5' RACE reads with MiXCR anew, one entry per CDR3 protein. The sample holds roughly 7,700 distinct CDR3 sequences, under 6.5% seen once. Sample: blood, taken before antiretroviral therapy. The source is an adult with HIV infection.

By frequency in the sample, this clonotype is medium-sized. This chain links TRBV7-3 with TRBJ1-3, with D possibly TRBD1 on 5 matching bases. This CDR3 is 15 amino acids long. Trimming left V 2 bases short and J 1 base short, with 9 bases between. Germline assignment: CDR1 SGHTA and CDR2 FQGTGA. The CDR3 DNA sequence: TGTGCCAGCAGCTTACCCAGGGCGTCTGGAAACACCATATATTTT. Protein product: CASSLPRASGNTIYF.

This clonotype is categorized as medium-sized. In nucleotides, the CDR3 is TGTGCCAGCAGCCCTCGATCTATTACTAGTTCCAGGGACATTCAGTACTTC. This encodes CASSPRSITSSRDIQYF. This sequence joins TRBV3-1 and TRBJ2-4; tentatively, D is TRBD1 or TRBD2 (5 bases each). V gave up 4 bases and J gave up 8 bases, with 24 bases separating them. CDR3 length: 17 residues. CDR1 is LGHDT and CDR2 is YNNKEL in the germline V gene (reference sequence).

In its sample, this clonotype ranks as medium-sized. The chain couples TRBV2 to TRBJ1-6; 7 bases are a match to TRBD1. The V segment lost 6 bases and the J segment 7 bases; nucleotides outside the gene matches: 6. The CDR3 extends over 14 amino acids. Germline CDR1 is SNHLY and CDR2 is FYNNEI. In DNA form, the CDR3 reads TGTGCCAGCAGATCCGGACAGGCCAATTCACCCCTCCACTTT. Translation gives CASRSGQANSPLHF.

Ten or more counts support this clonotype. The chain uses TRBV30 and TRBJ2-1; D remains ambiguous. The CDR3 is 13 amino acids. CDR1 is GTSNPN and CDR2 is SVGIG in the germline V gene (reference sequence). With 0 bases removed from V and 3 bases from J, the gap between germline ends came to 6 bases. The CDR3 loop is CAWSVLGYNEQFF. The DNA for the CDR3 is TGTGCCTGGAGTGTACTTGGCTACAATGAGCAGTTCTTC.

This clonotype was counted between two and nine times. V is TRBV4-1 and J is TRBJ1-1; D unresolved. The germline gives CDR1 MGHRA, CDR2 YSYEKL. V lost 0 bases, J lost 1 base, and 9 bases lay in between. The CDR3 loop spans 15 amino acids. The CDR3 protein is CASSQEKETNTEAFF. The CDR3, as DNA: TGCGCCAGCAGCCAAGAGAAGGAAACGAACACTGAAGCTTTCTTT.

This clonotype was seen repeatedly, ten times or more. The chain uses TRBV29-1 and TRBJ1-1, with unresolved D. Germline CDR1 is SQVTM and CDR2 is ANQGSEA. The CDR3 length is 14 residues. Trimming took 4 bases from V and 0 from J, leaving 12 bases between them. The CDR3 DNA reads as TGCAGCGTTGTCCGTAGAAACATGAACACTGAAGCTTTCTTT. Its protein is CSVVRRNMNTEAFF.

This clonotype appeared many times. V gene TRBV7-2 combines with J gene TRBJ2-2; TRBD2 matches at 8 bases. This CDR3 has 13 residues. Trimming removed 4 bases from V and 7 bases from J; junction bases left unmatched: 2. CDR1 and CDR2 from the germline V gene are SGHTA and FQGNSA. The CDR3 here is CASSSRGGGELFF. The CDR3 coding sequence is TGTGCCAGCAGCTCTCGGGGGGGCGGGGAGCTGTTTTTT. The full variable domain, with the rest looked up from reference TRBV7-2 and TRBJ2-2, is GAGVSQSPSNKVTEKGKDVELRCDPISGHTALYWYRQSLGQGLEFLIYFQGNSAPDKSGLPSDRFSAERTGGSVSTLTIQRTQQEDSAVYLCASSSRGGGELFFGEGSRLTVL.

This clonotype was seen ten or more times. V and J are TRBV19 and TRBJ1-1; 8 nucleotides match TRBD1. V lost 5 bases, J lost 11 bases, and 10 bases stayed unmatched. The CDR3 runs to 13 residues. Germline CDR1 is LNHDA and CDR2 is SQIVND (reference sequence). Here the CDR3 DNA reads TGTGCCAGTAGTCACCTCGGGACAGGTAGTGCTTTCTTT. Its translation: CASSHLGTGSAFF.

This clonotype was picked up many times. The chain carries TRBV9 and TRBJ2-1, with TRBD2 matching 12 bases. Looked up from germline, CDR1 is SGDLS and CDR2 is YYNGEE. This CDR3 has 16 amino acids. With 2 bases clipped from V and 4 bases from J, the junction kept 4 bases outside the gene matches. CDR3 amino acids: CASSVGGLAGYNEQFF. CDR3 nucleotides: TGTGCCAGCAGCGTGGGAGGACTAGCGGGATACAATGAGCAGTTCTTC.

This clonotype was counted ten times or more. This chain joins TRBV12-3 or TRBV12-4 and TRBJ2-7, with unresolved D. V dropped 7 bases and J dropped 0 bases, with 16 bases sitting between them. The length of the CDR3 is 15 residues. The CDR3 sequence is CASTWAQWGSYEQYF. The DNA for the CDR3 is TGTGCCAGCACCTGGGCCCAGTGGGGCTCCTACGAGCAGTACTTC.

This clonotype showed up many times. The chain employs TRBV6-5 and TRBJ2-3, with a possible D match to TRBD1 (7 bases). Germline V CDR1 and CDR2: MNHEY, SVGAGI. The CDR3 loop spans 15 amino acids. The V end lost 4 bases, the J end lost 2 bases, and 13 bases lay between the germline ends. The CDR3 region has the DNA TGTGCCAGCAGTTCCCACAGGGGACTCACAGATACGCAGTATTTT. Protein: CASSSHRGLTDTQYF.

This clonotype was found many times. The chain couples TRBV7-9 to TRBJ2-3, with 7 bases matching TRBD1. The length of the CDR3 is 15 residues. V gave up 4 bases and J gave up 2 bases; unmatched junction bases: 6. Germline CDR1 reads SEHNR; CDR2 reads FQNEAQ (reference sequence). CDR3 sequence: CASSSPDRATDTQYF. The CDR3 nucleotides read TGTGCCAGCAGCTCCCCCGACAGGGCCACAGATACGCAGTATTTT.

This clonotype is classed as medium-sized. This chain joins TRBV7-2 and TRBJ1-1; 9 bases are a match to TRBD1. V lost 3 bases to trimming and J lost 6 bases; unmatched junction nucleotides: 17. The germline gives CDR1 SGHTA, CDR2 FQGNSA. The CDR3 is 18 amino acids. The CDR3 coding sequence is TGTGCCAGCAGCTTGGTCCTAGTAGACAGGGGGGTTTGGGCTGAAGCTTTCTTT. Its protein product is CASSLVLVDRGVWAEAFF.

This clonotype was recorded many times. This chain joins TRBV20-1 and TRBJ2-3, with D perhaps TRBD2 (6 bases). This CDR3 region has 12 residues. V lost 5 bases to trimming and J lost 5 bases, with 11 bases between them. Germline assignment: CDR1 DFQATT and CDR2 SNEGSKA (reference sequence). CDR3: CSARPGGDTQYF. The CDR3 DNA follows: TGCAGTGCTCGCCCCGGGGGAGATACGCAGTATTTT.

This clonotype ranks as medium-sized. The J gene is TRBJ2-5, the V gene TRBV5-1; D not certain. The germline CDR1 and CDR2 sequences are SGHRS and YFSETQ. This CDR3 has 16 residues. V lost 0 bases and J 1 base, leaving 13 bases between the germline ends. DNA of the CDR3: TGCGCCAGCAGCTTGGCCAAGAACGTGTTCCAAGAGACCCAGTACTTC. This gives the protein CASSLAKNVFQETQYF.

This clonotype appeared a few times. V usage is TRBV5-1 and J usage is TRBJ2-2, with D maybe TRBD2 (6 bases). This CDR3 is 15 amino acids long. The V end was cut by 1 base, the J end by 5 bases, with 12 bases between. Per the germline V gene, CDR1 is SGHRS and CDR2 is YFSETQ. The CDR3 sequence: CASSLLGGETGELFF. CDR3 nucleotides: TGCGCCAGCAGCTTGTTGGGGGGAGAGACCGGGGAGCTGTTTTTT.

This clonotype is medium-sized. This sequence may be a read error, since a much larger clone differs from it by one base. The chain combines TRBV12-3 or TRBV12-4 with TRBJ2-2; 7 nucleotides line up with TRBD1. The CDR3 loop spans 13 amino acids. The chain's CDR3 is CSSVTGLTGELFF. The CDR3 DNA follows: TGTTCCAGTGTGACAGGGCTCACCGGGGAGCTGTTTTTT.

This clonotype was found many times. The rearrangement joins TRBV25-1 to TRBJ1-2, with 9 bases aligning to TRBD1. CDR1 MGHDK and CDR2 SYGVNS come from the germline V gene. J lost 5 bases, V lost 6 bases, and 7 bases had no gene match. CDR3 length equals 14 residues. The CDR3: CASREKTGGYGYTF. The CDR3 DNA sequence: TGTGCCAGCAGAGAGAAGACAGGGGGGTATGGCTACACCTTC.

In this sample, this clonotype turned up many times. This chain connects TRBV18 to TRBJ2-7; D is unclear. The V gene's germline CDR1 is KGHSH and CDR2 LQKENI. V lost 2 bases to trimming and J lost 2 bases, with 7 bases between them. The CDR3 has 13 residues. CDR3 DNA: TGTGCCAGCTCACCAGGGTACCCCTACGAGCAGTACGTC. It is translated as CASSPGYPYEQYV.

In its sample, this clonotype is medium-sized (0.01 to 0.1%). The chain recombines TRBV9 with TRBJ2-2, with D possibly TRBD2 on 7 matching bases. This CDR3 has 14 amino acids. Between the trimmed V and J ends, which lost 4 bases and 7 bases, there was a span of 14 bases. Per the germline V gene, CDR1 is SGDLS and CDR2 is YYNGEE. The CDR3 DNA reads TGTGCCAGCAGCCCCGGGGGGCACAGCGGGGAGCTGTTTTTT. It translates to CASSPGGHSGELFF.

This clonotype is medium-sized. The CDR3 spells CASRSVPGTGAYEQYF. The CDR3 nucleotides are TGTGCCAGCAGGTCCGTCCCCGGGACAGGGGCCTACGAGCAGTACTTC. The chain recombines TRBV7-9 with TRBJ2-7; 10 bases fit TRBD1. The V segment lost 6 bases and the J segment 2 bases; nucleotides outside the gene matches: 10. The germline gives CDR1 SEHNR, CDR2 FQNEAQ (reference sequence). The CDR3 spans 16 residues.

This clonotype is medium-sized (0.01 to 0.1%) within its sample. The chain has TRBV2 and TRBJ2-5, with 8 bases that match TRBD1. Germline trimming cut 6 bases from V and 4 bases from J; bases unmatched to any gene: 4. This CDR3 contains 13 residues. From germline, CDR1 is SNHLY and CDR2 FYNNEI. The CDR3 region is CASSSDRVETQYF. CDR3 nucleotides: TGTGCCAGCAGCTCGGACAGGGTAGAGACCCAGTACTTC.

The table lists this clonotype with a count of one. The rearrangement uses TRBV10-3 and TRBJ1-2; D might be TRBD1 (5 bases). The ends were cut back, 4 bases at V and 10 bases at J, with 13 bases in the middle. This CDR3 has 12 residues. Germline CDR1 and CDR2: ENHRY and SYGVKD. CDR3 residues: CAISGGQGTYTF. CDR3 nucleotide sequence: TGTGCCATCAGTGGTGGTCAGGGTACCTACACCTTC.